These T cell receptor beta chains were read from a single sample in a study of blood T cell repertoires in COVID-19. Only in-frame clones appear in the TCRdb table, and some are missing; sequencing was by immunoSEQ multiplex PCR. The sample yields about 150,000 clones, 81% seen once. The sample was peripheral blood. The receptor set was obtained from a human donor with acute or convalescent COVID-19. The donor label of this sample is uncertain. The CDR3 runs from the conserved cysteine through the conserved F or W. D genes are given only for firm matches. Clone size is given for some rows only: seen once, a few or many times, or a class if the clone is expanded.

d_call: TRBD2
j_call: TRBJ2-1
v_call: TRBV7-3
clone_size: few
cdr3_nt: TGTGCCAGCAGCTTAGCGGGGGGAAGGTCCTACAATGAGCAGTTCTTC
cdr3_aa: CASSLAGGRSYNEQFF

d_call: TRBD1
j_call: TRBJ1-1
v_call: TRBV6-6
clone_size: -
cdr3_nt: TGTGCCAGCAGTCTGGGACAGGGGAACACTGAAGCTTTCTTT
cdr3_aa: CASSLGQGNTEAFF

d_call: -
j_call: TRBJ1-1
v_call: TRBV19
clone_size: -
cdr3_nt: TGTGCCAGTAGTACCTGGGCACTCCAGGGCACTGAAGCTTTCTTT
cdr3_aa: CASSTWALQGTEAFF

d_call: TRBD2
j_call: TRBJ2-3
v_call: TRBV4-2
clone_size: -
cdr3_nt: TGTGCCAGCAGCCGATTCTCTAGCGGGGGCACAGATACGCAGTATTTT
cdr3_aa: CASSRFSSGGTDTQYF

d_call: -
j_call: TRBJ1-4
v_call: TRBV5-5
clone_size: -
cdr3_nt: TGTGCCAGCAGCTTCAGGGACACCCGGCGAACTAATGAAAAACTGTTTTTT
cdr3_aa: CASSFRDTRRTNEKLFF

d_call: TRBD1
j_call: TRBJ2-7
v_call: TRBV6-5
clone_size: few
cdr3_nt: TGTGCCAGCAGTTCACAGGGGCCATCCAACGAGCAGTACTTC
cdr3_aa: CASSSQGPSNEQYF

d_call: TRBD2
j_call: TRBJ2-3
v_call: TRBV5-1
clone_size: once
cdr3_nt: TGCGCCAGCAGCTCGGGGAGCGGGGAGACCACAGATACGCAGTATTTT
cdr3_aa: CASSSGSGETTDTQYF

d_call: TRBD1
j_call: TRBJ1-2
v_call: TRBV5-5
clone_size: few
cdr3_nt: TGTGCCAGCAGCCTCGGACAGGGAAGGGATGGCTACACCTTC
cdr3_aa: CASSLGQGRDGYTF

d_call: -
j_call: TRBJ1-2
v_call: TRBV5-1
clone_size: -
cdr3_nt: TGCGCCAGCAGCTGGGGTAGTGCAGGGGATGGCTACACCTTC
cdr3_aa: CASSWGSAGDGYTF

d_call: TRBD1
j_call: TRBJ1-4
v_call: TRBV19
clone_size: -
cdr3_nt: TGTGCCAGTAGTCCGCGGACAGGGATTAATGAAAAACTGTTTTTT
cdr3_aa: CASSPRTGINEKLFF

d_call: -
j_call: TRBJ1-1
v_call: TRBV2
clone_size: -
cdr3_nt: TGTGCCACTCGCCTCAGGGCTTTGAGCACTGAAGCTTTCTTT
cdr3_aa: CATRLRALSTEAFF